This T cell receptor (beta chain) appears in the sequencing data of a study of blood T cell repertoires in COVID-19. Study overall: The analysed material was cDNA or gDNA that came from T cells, B-cell-depleted T cells, or PBMCs.

Sequencing was performed with immunoSEQ multiplex PCR; in TCRdb, only in-frame clones are kept and a portion is missing. Of some 160,000 clones in the sample, about four fifths were seen once. V lost 0 bases and J 6 bases, leaving 9 bases between the germline ends. The CDR3 has 13 residues. Germline lookup yields CDR1 LGHNA and CDR2 YSLEER. Material for sequencing was peripheral blood. This clonotype was obtained from a woman aged 70-85 years who had recovered from COVID-19. This chain links TRBV4-3 with TRBJ2-7, with D possibly matching TRBD2 (5 bases). In DNA, the CDR3 is TGCGCCAGCAGCCAAGATATCCGGGGCGAGCAGTACTTC. Its protein product is CASSQDIRGEQYF.